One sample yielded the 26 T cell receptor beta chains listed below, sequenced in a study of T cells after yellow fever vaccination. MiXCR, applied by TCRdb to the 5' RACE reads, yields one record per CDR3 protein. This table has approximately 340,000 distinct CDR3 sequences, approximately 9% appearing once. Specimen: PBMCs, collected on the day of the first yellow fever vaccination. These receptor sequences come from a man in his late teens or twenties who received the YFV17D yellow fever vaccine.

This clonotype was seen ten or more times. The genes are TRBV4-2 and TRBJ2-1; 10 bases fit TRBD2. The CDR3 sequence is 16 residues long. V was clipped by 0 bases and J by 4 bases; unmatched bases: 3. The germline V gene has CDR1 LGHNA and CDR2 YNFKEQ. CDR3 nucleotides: TGTGCCAGCAGCCAAGATCCAGCGGGGGGGTACAATGAGCAGTTCTTC. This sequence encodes CASSQDPAGGYNEQFF.

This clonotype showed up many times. The chain's CDR3 is CAWASGGAYEQYF. The DNA for the CDR3 is TGTGCCTGGGCTAGCGGGGGGGCATACGAGCAGTACTTC. V and J are TRBV30 and TRBJ2-7, with 12 bases matching TRBD2. CDR1 and CDR2 (germline): GTSNPN, SVGIG (reference sequence). CDR3 length: 13 residues. Losses at the gene ends were 5 bases for V and 4 bases for J; bases not matched to a gene: 3.

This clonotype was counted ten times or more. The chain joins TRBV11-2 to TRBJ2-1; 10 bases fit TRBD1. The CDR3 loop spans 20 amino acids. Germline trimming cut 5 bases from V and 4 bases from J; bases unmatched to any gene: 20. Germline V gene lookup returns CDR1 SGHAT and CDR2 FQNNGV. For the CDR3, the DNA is TGTGCCAGCAGCCTATTAGGGGGACAGGGGATGTTGGTTGGGTACAATGAGCAGTTCTTC. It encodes CASSLLGGQGMLVGYNEQFF.

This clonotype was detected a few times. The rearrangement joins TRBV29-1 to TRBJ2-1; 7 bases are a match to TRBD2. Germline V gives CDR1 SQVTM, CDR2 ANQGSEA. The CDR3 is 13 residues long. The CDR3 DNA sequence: TGCACCACCGGGGAGGGTGGGGGAAATGAGCAGTTCTTC. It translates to CTTGEGGGNEQFF.

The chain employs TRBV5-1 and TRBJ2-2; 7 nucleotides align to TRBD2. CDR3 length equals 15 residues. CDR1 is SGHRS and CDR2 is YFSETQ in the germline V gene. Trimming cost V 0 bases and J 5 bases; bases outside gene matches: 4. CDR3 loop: CASSLASGGTGELFF. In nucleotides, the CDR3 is TGCGCCAGCAGCTTGGCCTCGGGGGGAACCGGGGAGCTGTTTTTT.

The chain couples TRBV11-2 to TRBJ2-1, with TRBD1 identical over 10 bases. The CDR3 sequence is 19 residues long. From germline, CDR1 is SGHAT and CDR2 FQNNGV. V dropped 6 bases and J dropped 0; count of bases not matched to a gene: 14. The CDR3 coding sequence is TGTGCCAGCAGTTCCCGCCCGGGACAGGGGCCCGCCTCCTACAATGAGCAGTTCTTC. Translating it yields CASSSRPGQGPASYNEQFF.

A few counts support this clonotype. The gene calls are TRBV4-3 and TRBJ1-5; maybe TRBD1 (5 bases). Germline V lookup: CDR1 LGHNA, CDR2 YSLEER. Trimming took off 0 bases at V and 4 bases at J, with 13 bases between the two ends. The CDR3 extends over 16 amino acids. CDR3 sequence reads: CASSQELGAANQPQHF. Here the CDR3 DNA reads TGCGCCAGCAGCCAAGAACTAGGGGCAGCTAATCAGCCCCAGCATTTT.

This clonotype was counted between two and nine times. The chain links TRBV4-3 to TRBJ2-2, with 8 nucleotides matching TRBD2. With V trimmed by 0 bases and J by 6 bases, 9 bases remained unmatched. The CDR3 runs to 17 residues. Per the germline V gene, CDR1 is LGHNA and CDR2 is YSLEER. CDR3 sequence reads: CASSQEGSLAGSGELFF. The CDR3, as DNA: TGCGCCAGCAGCCAAGAAGGGTCGCTAGCGGGCTCCGGGGAGCTGTTTTTT.

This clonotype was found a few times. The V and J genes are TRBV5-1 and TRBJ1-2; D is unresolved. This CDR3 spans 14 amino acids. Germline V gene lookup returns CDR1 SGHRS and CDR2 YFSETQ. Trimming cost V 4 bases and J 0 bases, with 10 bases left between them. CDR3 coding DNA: TGCGCCAGCAGCCATGAGAGAACTAACTATGGCTACACCTTC. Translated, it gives CASSHERTNYGYTF.

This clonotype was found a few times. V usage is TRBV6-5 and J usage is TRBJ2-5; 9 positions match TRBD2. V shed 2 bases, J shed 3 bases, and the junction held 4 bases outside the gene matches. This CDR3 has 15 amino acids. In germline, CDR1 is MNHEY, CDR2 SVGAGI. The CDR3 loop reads CASSYPAGGEETQYF. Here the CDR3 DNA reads TGTGCCAGCAGTTACCCGGCGGGGGGGGAAGAGACCCAGTACTTC.

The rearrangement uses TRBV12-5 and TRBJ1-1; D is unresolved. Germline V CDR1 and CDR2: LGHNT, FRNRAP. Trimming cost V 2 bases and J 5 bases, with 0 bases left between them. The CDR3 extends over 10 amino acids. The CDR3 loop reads CASGLTEAFF. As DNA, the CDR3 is TGTGCTAGTGGTTTGACTGAAGCTTTCTTT.

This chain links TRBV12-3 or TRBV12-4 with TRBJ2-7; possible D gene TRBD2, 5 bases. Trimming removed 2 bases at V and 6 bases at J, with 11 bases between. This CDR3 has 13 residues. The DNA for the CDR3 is TGTGCCAGCAGTTTACGGGGTTCAGGCGAGCAGTACGTC. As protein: CASSLRGSGEQYV.

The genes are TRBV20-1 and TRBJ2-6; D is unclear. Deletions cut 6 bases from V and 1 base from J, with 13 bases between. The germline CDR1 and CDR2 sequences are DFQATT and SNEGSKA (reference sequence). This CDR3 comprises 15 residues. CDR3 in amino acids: CSAPRVGSGANVLTF. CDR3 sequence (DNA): TGCAGTGCCCCCCGGGTTGGGTCTGGGGCCAACGTCCTGACTTTC.

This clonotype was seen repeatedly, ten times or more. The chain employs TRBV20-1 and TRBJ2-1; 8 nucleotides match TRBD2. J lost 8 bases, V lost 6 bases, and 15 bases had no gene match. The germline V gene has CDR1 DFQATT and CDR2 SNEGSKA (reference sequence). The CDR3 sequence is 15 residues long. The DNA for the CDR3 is TGCAGTGCCCTGGGTATTCGGGGGGGGCCGGATGAGCAGTTCTTC. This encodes CSALGIRGGPDEQFF.

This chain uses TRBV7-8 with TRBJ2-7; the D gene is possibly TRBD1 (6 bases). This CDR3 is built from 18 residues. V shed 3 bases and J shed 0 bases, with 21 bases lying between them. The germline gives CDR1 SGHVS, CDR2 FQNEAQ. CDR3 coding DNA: TGTGCCAGCAGCTTTAGCACCACCCGGGACACAACCTCCTACGAGCAGTACGTC. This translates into CASSFSTTRDTTSYEQYV.

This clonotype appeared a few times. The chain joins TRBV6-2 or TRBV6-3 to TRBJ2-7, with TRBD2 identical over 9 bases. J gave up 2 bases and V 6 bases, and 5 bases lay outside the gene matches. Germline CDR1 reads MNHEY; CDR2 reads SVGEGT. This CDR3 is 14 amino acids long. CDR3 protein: CASRSSGGTYEQYV. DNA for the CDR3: TGTGCCAGCAGATCAAGCGGGGGGACCTACGAGCAGTACGTC.

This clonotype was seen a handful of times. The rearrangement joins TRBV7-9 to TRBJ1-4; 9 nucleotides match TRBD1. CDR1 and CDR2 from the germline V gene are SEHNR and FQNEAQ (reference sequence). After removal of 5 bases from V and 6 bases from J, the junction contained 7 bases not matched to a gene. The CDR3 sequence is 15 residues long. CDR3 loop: CASSVDRDRDEKLFF. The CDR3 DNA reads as TGTGCCAGCAGCGTCGACCGGGACAGGGATGAAAAACTGTTTTTT.

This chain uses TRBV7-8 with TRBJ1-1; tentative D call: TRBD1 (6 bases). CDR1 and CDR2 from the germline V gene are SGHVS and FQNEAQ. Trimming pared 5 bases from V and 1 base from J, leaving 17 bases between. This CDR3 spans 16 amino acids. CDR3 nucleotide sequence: TGTGCCAGCAGCCTATCAGGGGTTGGGAAGAACACTGAAGCTTTCTTT. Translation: CASSLSGVGKNTEAFF.

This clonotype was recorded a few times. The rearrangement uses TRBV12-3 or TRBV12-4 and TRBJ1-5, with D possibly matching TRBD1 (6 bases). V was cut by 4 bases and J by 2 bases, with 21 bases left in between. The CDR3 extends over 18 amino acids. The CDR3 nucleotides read TGTGCCAGCAGTTACGCTGGACAGAGTCAAAAGGGCAATCAGCCCCAGCATTTT. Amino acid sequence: CASSYAGQSQKGNQPQHF.

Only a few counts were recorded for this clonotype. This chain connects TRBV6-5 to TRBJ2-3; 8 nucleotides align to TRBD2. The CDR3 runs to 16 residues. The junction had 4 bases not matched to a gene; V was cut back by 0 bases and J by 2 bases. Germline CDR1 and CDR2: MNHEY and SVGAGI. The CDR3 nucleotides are TGTGCCAGCAGTTACTCGGCGGGGGGCGTCACAGATACGCAGTATTTT. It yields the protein CASSYSAGGVTDTQYF.

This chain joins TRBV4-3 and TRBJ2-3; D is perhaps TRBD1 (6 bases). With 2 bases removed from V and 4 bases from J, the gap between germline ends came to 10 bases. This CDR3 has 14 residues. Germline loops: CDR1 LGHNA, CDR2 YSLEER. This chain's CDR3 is CASSQTGPPDTQYF. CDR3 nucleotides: TGCGCCAGCAGCCAAACAGGGCCCCCAGATACGCAGTATTTT.

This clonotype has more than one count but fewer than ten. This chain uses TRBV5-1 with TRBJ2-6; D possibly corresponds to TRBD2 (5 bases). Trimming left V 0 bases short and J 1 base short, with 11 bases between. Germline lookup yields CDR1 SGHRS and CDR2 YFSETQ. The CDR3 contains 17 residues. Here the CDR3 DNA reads TGCGCCAGCAGCTTGGCCGGGGTTGGGTCTGGGGCCAACGTCCTGACTTTC. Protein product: CASSLAGVGSGANVLTF.

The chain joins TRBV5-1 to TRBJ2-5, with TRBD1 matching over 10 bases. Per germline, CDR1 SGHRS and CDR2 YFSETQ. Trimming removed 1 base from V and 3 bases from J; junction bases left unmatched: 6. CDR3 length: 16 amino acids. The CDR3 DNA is TGCGCCAGCAGCTTGATACCCGGGACAGGGGAAGAGACCCAGTACTTC. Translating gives CASSLIPGTGEETQYF.

The CDR3 nucleotides are TGTGCCAGCCAAGCAGTCTCTGGGGCCAACGTCCTGACTTTC. Amino acid sequence: CASQAVSGANVLTF. J is TRBJ2-6 and V is TRBV6-1; D is undetermined. The germline CDR1 and CDR2 sequences are MNHNS and SASEGT. CDR3 length: 14 amino acids. V was clipped by 8 bases and J by 0 bases, with 8 bases between them.

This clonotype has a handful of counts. The CDR3 spells CASSLGQGASYEQYV. The CDR3 coding sequence is TGCGCCAGCAGCTTGGGACAGGGGGCCTCCTACGAGCAGTACGTC. The rearrangement uses TRBV5-1 and TRBJ2-7, with 10 bases matching TRBD1. The junction had 0 bases not matched to a gene; V was cut back by 0 bases and J by 0 bases. Germline CDR1 is SGHRS and CDR2 is YFSETQ. This CDR3 contains 15 residues.

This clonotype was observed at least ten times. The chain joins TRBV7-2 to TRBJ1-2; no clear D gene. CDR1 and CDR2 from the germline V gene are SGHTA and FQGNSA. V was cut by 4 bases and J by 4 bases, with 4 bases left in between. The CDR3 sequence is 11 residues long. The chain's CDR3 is CASSSTYGYTF. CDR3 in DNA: TGTGCCAGCAGCTCCACCTATGGCTACACCTTC.